The 11 T cell receptor beta chains listed next were all sequenced from one sample in a study of blood T cell repertoires in COVID-19. Generated by immunoSEQ multiplex PCR, the TCRdb table keeps only in-frame clones and is missing some. The sample includes over 200,000 clones, roughly 90% of them seen just once. Input material: peripheral blood. These receptors all stem from a man aged 35 to 55 with active or convalescent COVID-19.

This clone was counted only a few times. The chain recombines TRBV6-2 or TRBV6-3 with TRBJ1-5; a possible D gene is TRBD1 (6 bases). Trimming cost V 6 bases and J 3 bases, with 15 bases left between them. The germline CDR1 and CDR2 sequences are MNHEY and SVGEGT. This CDR3 has 15 residues. As DNA, the CDR3 is TGTGCCAGCAGCCCTACCAGGGGAGACAATCAGCCCCAGCATTTT. It encodes CASSPTRGDNQPQHF.

The chain has TRBV5-1 and TRBJ1-2; 10 bases match TRBD1. This CDR3 has 14 amino acids. Germline CDR1 and CDR2: SGHRS and YFSETQ. V was pared by 4 bases and J by 7 bases, with 7 bases of the junction left unmatched. The CDR3 spells CASSPRQGAGGYTF. In DNA, the CDR3 is TGCGCCAGCAGCCCTCGACAGGGGGCGGGTGGCTACACCTTC.

The rearrangement links TRBV19 to TRBJ1-2; TRBD1 might be the D (5 bases). CDR1 is LNHDA, CDR2 SQIVND, per germline (reference sequence). Trimming removed 5 bases at V and 8 bases at J, with 21 bases between. This CDR3 is 15 amino acids long. CDR3 sequence: CASSSPGLLEDGYTF. CDR3 nucleotide sequence: TGTGCCAGTAGTTCGCCGGGACTCCTCGAAGACGGCTACACCTTC. Variable domain in full (rest from reference TRBV19 and TRBJ1-2): DGGITQSPKYLFRKEGQNVTLSCEQNLNHDAMYWYRQDPGQGLRLIYYSQIVNDFQKGDIAEGYSVSREKKESFPLTVTSAQKNPTAFYLCASSSPGLLEDGYTFGSGTRLTVV.

The chain uses TRBV3-1 (or the pseudogene TRBV3-2) and TRBJ2-1, with TRBD2 as a possible D gene (5 bases). This CDR3 has 17 amino acids. CDR1 is LGHDT and CDR2 is YNNKEL in the germline V gene (reference sequence). Trimming cost V 0 bases and J 1 base, with 13 bases left between them. The CDR3, as DNA: TGTGCCAGCAGCCAAGATCTTCCCGGGAATTCCTACAATGAGCAGTTCTTC. Amino acid sequence: CASSQDLPGNSYNEQFF.

The chain combines TRBV27 with TRBJ2-5; no clear D. The CDR3 loop spans 14 amino acids. The germline V gene encodes CDR1 MNHEY and CDR2 SMNVEV (reference sequence). V dropped 1 base and J dropped 4 bases, with 10 bases sitting between them. In DNA form, the CDR3 reads TGTGCCAGCAGTTTATTCTTGCGTGGAGAGACCCAGTACTTC. Translated, it gives CASSLFLRGETQYF.

V is TRBV4-1 and J is TRBJ1-2; TRBD1 matches 7 bases. V dropped 4 bases and J dropped 2; count of bases not matched to a gene: 7. CDR3 length equals 15 residues. CDR1 is MGHRA, CDR2 YSYEKL, per germline. CDR3 DNA: TGCGCCAGCAGCCTGTTGACAGGGTCAAACTATGGCTACACCTTC. This gives the protein CASSLLTGSNYGYTF.

The chain recombines TRBV10-3 with TRBJ1-5; D perhaps matches TRBD1 (5 bases). This CDR3 spans 16 amino acids. Germline V CDR1 and CDR2: ENHRY, SYGVKD. V dropped 0 bases and J dropped 5 bases, with 14 bases sitting between them. The CDR3, as DNA: TGTGCCATCAGTGAGTCAAAGGCAGGGATTGATCAGCCCCAGCATTTT. Translating it yields CAISESKAGIDQPQHF.

The genes are TRBV10-3 and TRBJ2-3, with TRBD2 identical over 9 bases. With 2 bases clipped from V and 1 base from J, the junction kept 7 bases outside the gene matches. Germline CDR1 reads ENHRY; CDR2 reads SYGVKD. The CDR3 runs to 17 residues. The CDR3 loop reads CAISESWAGGGTDTQYF. CDR3 nucleotide sequence: TGTGCCATCAGTGAGAGTTGGGCGGGAGGGGGCACAGATACGCAGTATTTT.

V is TRBV11-2 and J is TRBJ1-3; D is ambiguous. The CDR3 runs 13 residues. Germline CDR1 and CDR2: SGHAT and FQNNGV. V lost 7 bases and J lost 0, with 7 bases in between. The CDR3: CASKRLSGNTIYF. The CDR3 DNA is TGTGCCAGCAAGAGGCTCTCTGGAAACACCATATATTTT.

A note on this clone: A junction end diverges from the germline sequence, so it may reflect a read error. This same CDR3 is encoded by further DNA sequences in the sample. The chain uses TRBV20-1 and TRBJ1-1, with D unresolved. CDR1 and CDR2 from the germline V gene are DFQATT and SNEGSKA (reference sequence). The CDR3 is made up of 11 amino acids. CDR3 nucleotides: TGCAGTGCCAGAGGCGGAACTGAAGCTTTCTTT. Translated: CSARGGTEAFF.

The CDR3 DNA reads TGTGCCAGCAGCTTATTGGGGGGAGGTGGCTACACCTTC. Residues: CASSLLGGGGYTF. The rearrangement links TRBV7-9 to TRBJ1-2, with a tentative D call TRBD1 (5 bases). The germline V and J ends were trimmed by 2 bases and 7 bases, with 11 bases remaining between them. This CDR3 contains 13 residues. CDR1 SEHNR and CDR2 FQNEAQ come from the germline V gene (reference sequence).